This T cell receptor (beta chain) was retrieved from a study of blood T cell repertoires in COVID-19. Study in general: Acute and convalescent COVID-19 specimens originated in the United States, Italy and Spain. T cells, B-cell-depleted T cells, or PBMCs provided the cDNA or gDNA that served as material.

Trimming cost V 6 bases and J 6 bases, with 9 bases left between them. The CDR3 sequence is 11 residues long. CDR1 MNHNY and CDR2 SVGAGI come from the germline V gene (reference sequence). In the original processing: The assay estimated nucleated cells by amplifying reference gene primers. Here immunoSEQ multiplex PCR was the method, and the copy in TCRdb shows in-frame clones only, minus some. Clone size and the V and J calls come from that table; the DNA yielded D and trimming. Altogether 180,000 or so clones are present, about 88% being singletons, with the ten largest covering roughly 0.99%. The V and J genes are TRBV6-6 and TRBJ2-7, with D possibly TRBD1 on 5 matching bases. This TCR was recovered from a man younger than 30 with acute or convalescent COVID-19. Material for sequencing was peripheral blood. The CDR3 sequence is CASRRGGEQYF. CDR3 DNA: TGTGCCAGCAGAAGGGGCGGCGAGCAGTACTTC.